A selection of T cell receptor beta chains follows, all from one sample in a study of shared clonotypes between healthy human individuals. This table comes from immunoSEQ multiplex PCR, and its TCRdb copy is limited to in-frame clones, with some not included. The repertoire has about 2.1 million clones, 90% to 95% of them found once; the top ten carry 1.5% to 2%. Sequencing was performed on naive CD8+ T cells from PBMCs. These receptors came from a man between 18 and 35 years old in good health. Some clones in this sample may be carry-over from other donors' samples. Each CDR3 is given with its conserved first and last residue. The D gene is left open where the match is weak.

>TRBD2|15|TRBJ2-7|TRBV27
TGTGCCAGCAGTGATAAGGGACTAGCGGCCTACGAGCAGTACTTC
CASSDKGLAAYEQYF
>-|16|TRBJ2-5|TRBV14
TGTGCCAGCAGCTCCCAGTCCGTCAGGGCCCAAGAGACCCAGTACTTC
CASSSQSVRAQETQYF
>TRBD1|13|TRBJ2-7|TRBV28
TGTGCCAGCAGTGCGGACAGGGCTTACGAGCAGTACTTC
CASSADRAYEQYF
>-|13|TRBJ2-3|TRBV6-6
TGTGCCAGCAGTTACTCGATAGCTGATACGCAGTATTTT
CASSYSIADTQYF
>TRBD2|14|TRBJ2-7|TRBV6-1
TGTGCCAGCAGTGAATGGGGGGGGTCCTACGAGCAGTACTTC
CASSEWGGSYEQYF
>-|16|TRBJ1-6|TRBV7-2
TGTGCCAGCAGCTTACACGGGACCCTTCAGGGTTCACCCCTCCACTTT
CASSLHGTLQGSPLHF
>-|15|TRBJ1-5|TRBV25-1
TGTGCCAGCAGTGAAACAGGGTATCCGAATCAGCCCCAGCATTTT
CASSETGYPNQPQHF
>-|14|TRBJ1-1|TRBV4-1
TGCGCCAGCAGCCAATCCAGGGAGAACACTGAAGCTTTCTTT
CASSQSRENTEAFF
>-|16|TRBJ2-5|TRBV4-1
TGCGCCAGCAGCCAAGACTTTTTCCTAAAACAAGAGACCCAGTACTTC
CASSQDFFLKQETQYF
>TRBD1|14|TRBJ2-1|TRBV9
TGTGCCAGCAGCTTGGACAGGTTGTTCGATGAGCAGTTCTTC
CASSLDRLFDEQFF
>TRBD1|17|TRBJ2-2|TRBV27
TGTGCCAGCAGTTTCCTCTTCGGGACAGGGGCGAACGGGGAGCTGTTTTTT
CASSFLFGTGANGELFF
>TRBD1|13|TRBJ2-7|TRBV29-1
TGCAGCGTTACCGGGACAGACTCCTACGAGCAGTACTTC
CSVTGTDSYEQYF
>-|13|TRBJ2-2|TRBV19
TGTGCCAGTAGAGCTAGGGGCACCGGGGAGCTGTTTTTT
CASRARGTGELFF
>TRBD1|15|TRBJ2-7|TRBV7-8
TGTGCCAGCAGCTCAGGGACAGGGTTCTCCTACGAGCAGTACTTC
CASSSGTGFSYEQYF
>-|15|TRBJ2-1|TRBV27
TGTGCCAGCACCGGGACACTCAGCCCCTACAATGAGCAGTTCTTC
CASTGTLSPYNEQFF
>-|15|TRBJ2-5|TRBV5-1
TGCGCCAGCAGCCCTATCCCAAACAGACAAGAGACCCAGTACTTC
CASSPIPNRQETQYF
>TRBD1|13|TRBJ1-3|TRBV6-5
TGTGCCAGCAGTTTGGGACAGGGAAACACCATATATTTT
CASSLGQGNTIYF
>-|15|TRBJ1-1|TRBV10-1
TGCGCCAGCAGTGAGACCAGGGGCGGGAACACTGAAGCTTTCTTT
CASSETRGGNTEAFF
>-|13|TRBJ1-5|TRBV27
TGTGCCAGCAGCCTGATGAACAATCAGCCCCAGCATTTT
CASSLMNNQPQHF
>TRBD2|16|TRBJ2-2|TRBV6-6
TGTGCCAGCAGTTCCGGACTAGTCACCCTTGCCGGGGAGCTGTTTTTT
CASSSGLVTLAGELFF
>TRBD1|17|TRBJ2-7|TRBV2
TGTGCCAGCAGCACGATCACCGGGACAGGGAGCTCCTACGAGCAGTACTTC
CASSTITGTGSSYEQYF
>-|11|TRBJ2-1|TRBV27
TGTGCCACCCACCTCGAGGGGGTGCAGTTCTTC
CATHLEGVQFF
>-|13|TRBJ2-3|TRBV5-1
TGCGCCAGCAGAGGAGGGATCACAGATACGCAGTATTTT
CASRGGITDTQYF
>TRBD1|14|TRBJ2-7|TRBV5-1
TGCGCCAGCAGCTTGGGACAGGGGTTGTACGAGCAGTACTTC
CASSLGQGLYEQYF
>-|16|TRBJ2-3|TRBV9
TGTGCCAGCAGCGGGTTGGCTCGGGCTTCCGGAGATACGCAGTATTTT
CASSGLARASGDTQYF
>TRBD2|18|TRBJ2-7|TRBV28
TGTGCCAGCAGCACCGGGACTAGCGGGAGTATGACGCCCTACGAGCAGTACTTC
CASSTGTSGSMTPYEQYF
>-|13|TRBJ1-1|TRBV27
TGTGCCAGCAGCCTACAGGGAAACACTGAAGCTTTCTTT
CASSLQGNTEAFF
>-|16|TRBJ2-2|TRBV7-9
TGTGCCAGCAGCCCGCTTACGACAGGCGCGGATGGGGAGCTGTTTTTT
CASSPLTTGADGELFF
>-|16|TRBJ2-3|TRBV5-4
TGTGCCAGCAGCTCCCGGGGTCTCGTGGGGGTTGATACGCAGTATTTT
CASSSRGLVGVDTQYF
>-|15|TRBJ2-7|TRBV9
TGTGCCAGCAGCGCGGGACTCCCGGCCTCCTACGAGCAGTACTTC
CASSAGLPASYEQYF
>TRBD2|17|TRBJ2-2|TRBV11-3
TGTGCCAGCAGCTCCCAGGGACTAGGTACGAACACCGGGGAGCTGTTTTTT
CASSSQGLGTNTGELFF
>TRBD2|15|TRBJ2-7|TRBV7-3
TGTGCCAGCAGCTTAATAGGCGGGAGCCGTTACGAGCAGTACTTC
CASSLIGGSRYEQYF
>-|13|TRBJ2-7|TRBV27
TGTGCCAGCAAGGACGGGAGCTCCTACGAGCAGTACTTC
CASKDGSSYEQYF
>TRBD1|15|TRBJ2-2|TRBV7-9
TGTGCCAGCAGCCAACAGGGGGCGAACACCGGGGAGCTGTTTTTT
CASSQQGANTGELFF
>-|15|TRBJ2-1|TRBV7-3
TGTGCCAGCAGCTTAACGCTCCAGGCGGGGCATGAGCAGTTCTTC
CASSLTLQAGHEQFF
>TRBD1|14|TRBJ2-3|TRBV9
TGTGCCAGCAGCGTAAGTAGGGGGCCAGATACGCAGTATTTT
CASSVSRGPDTQYF
>TRBD2|17|TRBJ2-7|TRBV5-4
TGTGCCAGCAGCTTGCCCTTCTCTAGCGGGATCGGCTACGAGCAGTACTTC
CASSLPFSSGIGYEQYF
>TRBD2|16|TRBJ2-3|TRBV9
TGTGCCAGCAGCGTGACTAGCGGGAGGGCAACAGATACGCAGTATTTT
CASSVTSGRATDTQYF
>-|14|TRBJ2-3|TRBV19
TGTGCCAGTAGTACGGATATTCGCACAGATACGCAGTATTTT
CASSTDIRTDTQYF
>TRBD1|13|TRBJ1-2|TRBV9
TGTGCCAGCAGCGTGACAGGGACCTATGGCTACACCTTC
CASSVTGTYGYTF
>TRBD2|18|TRBJ2-2|TRBV7-3
TGTGCCAGCAGCTTATTCTCGCGGGAGGGCCCGTGGACCGGGGAGCTGTTTTTT
CASSLFSREGPWTGELFF